This T cell receptor beta chain was sequenced during a study of shared clonotypes between healthy human individuals. Sequenced by immunoSEQ multiplex PCR; TCRdb stores in-frame clones only, minus some. In the table there are about 2.4 million clones, around nine tenths of which are singletons. There are 15 residues in the CDR3. Trimming cost V 5 bases and J 1 base, with 15 bases left between them. Germline assignment: CDR1 SGHRS and CDR2 YFSETQ. The sample holds one count of this clone. Its antigen is unidentified. Study-level points and caveats: Blood was the only sampled material, and tissue repertoires likely differ.

This TCR came from a young man in good health. The chain couples TRBV5-1 to TRBJ1-1; a possible D gene is TRBD1 (5 bases). The sequenced sample consisted of naive CD4+ T cells sorted from blood. Subset reported: CD45RA+ positively selected. CDR3 residues: CASRYPRDKNTEAFF. The CDR3 bases are TGCGCCAGCAGATACCCCAGGGATAAGAACACTGAAGCTTTCTTT.